Below are 17 T cell receptor beta chains sequenced from a single sample in a study of T cell responses to AZD1222 COVID-19 vaccine. Generated by immunoSEQ multiplex PCR, the TCRdb table keeps only in-frame clones and is missing some. This table holds 15,000 to 20,000 clones, approximately 89% found once. The sequencing here drew on peripheral blood, taken 28 days after the second AZD1222 dose. Receptors originate from an adult who received the AZD1222 COVID-19 vaccine.

The chain joins TRBV21-1 to TRBJ1-6; the D segment call TRBD1 is taken from the table without a DNA check. TRBV21-1 is given as a pseudogene. The CDR3 loop spans 14 amino acids. Here the CDR3 DNA reads TGTGCCAGCAGCCCCGGGACAGGGAATTCACCCCTCCACTTT. Amino acid sequence: CASSPGTGNSPLHF.

The V call is TRBV19, the J call TRBJ2-2; 10 nucleotides line up with TRBD2. The germline V gene has CDR1 LNHDA and CDR2 SQIVND (reference sequence). V lost 7 bases to trimming and J lost 7 bases; unmatched junction nucleotides: 9. The CDR3 length is 15 residues. CDR3: CASTPLAGDGGELFF. CDR3 nucleotide sequence: TGTGCCAGTACCCCTCTAGCGGGAGACGGCGGGGAGCTGTTTTTT.

The chain employs TRBV18 and TRBJ2-7; the D gene is possibly TRBD2 (5 bases). The CDR3 has 14 amino acids. The germline V gene encodes CDR1 KGHSH and CDR2 LQKENI. Trimming left V 0 bases short and J 6 bases short, with 12 bases between. Written as DNA, the CDR3 is TGTGCCAGCTCACCACCCGCTAGCCGAGTCGAGCAGTACTTC. Translating gives CASSPPASRVEQYF.

The genes are TRBV5-4 and TRBJ1-1; 9 nucleotides agree with TRBD1. Germline assignment: CDR1 SGHNT and CDR2 YYREEE (reference sequence). This CDR3 is 15 amino acids long. With V trimmed by 4 bases and J by 4 bases, 8 bases remained unmatched. CDR3 residues: CASSAGTGRATEAFF. In DNA, the CDR3 is TGTGCCAGCAGCGCCGGGACAGGGAGGGCCACTGAAGCTTTCTTT.

V gene TRBV6-5 combines with J gene TRBJ1-1; D is uncertain. Germline loops: CDR1 MNHEY, CDR2 SVGAGI. Trimming cost V 6 bases and J 0 bases, with 8 bases left between them. This CDR3 is 13 amino acids long. CDR3 region: CASRLDMNTEAFF. CDR3 in DNA: TGTGCCAGCAGGCTAGACATGAACACTGAAGCTTTCTTT.

This sequence joins TRBV18 and TRBJ2-7; 7 bases align to TRBD1. The CDR3 is 14 amino acids. The V and J ends lost 1 base and 6 bases, in that order; junction bases with no gene match: 6. Germline assignment: CDR1 KGHSH and CDR2 LQKENI. CDR3 protein: CASSPQDRTGEQYF. The CDR3 region has the DNA TGTGCCAGCTCACCACAGGACAGGACGGGCGAGCAGTACTTC.

The chain recombines TRBV4-1 with TRBJ2-1; weak D call: TRBD2 (6 bases). Per germline, CDR1 MGHRA and CDR2 YSYEKL. The CDR3 length is 16 residues. Trimming took 4 bases from V and 2 from J, leaving 15 bases between them. CDR3 sequence reads: CASSLTRLVTYNEQFF. DNA of the CDR3: TGCGCCAGCAGCCTAACGCGACTAGTGACCTACAATGAGCAGTTCTTC.

V gene TRBV5-4 combines with J gene TRBJ2-3; D tentatively reads TRBD1 or TRBD2 (6 bases each). Trimming pared 4 bases from V and 1 base from J, leaving 13 bases between. The length of the CDR3 is 15 residues. CDR1 and CDR2 (germline): SGHNT, YYREEE (reference sequence). CDR3 region: CASSMGGQGTDTQYF. In nucleotides, the CDR3 is TGTGCCAGCAGCATGGGGGGACAAGGCACAGATACGCAGTATTTT.

The chain couples TRBV19 to TRBJ2-3; 7 bases are shared with TRBD2. The CDR3 covers 12 residues. V gave up 5 bases and J gave up 10 bases; unmatched junction bases: 6. Germline lookup yields CDR1 LNHDA and CDR2 SQIVND (reference sequence). CDR3 sequence (DNA): TGTGCCAGTAGTGGCCGACTAGCATCGCAGTATTTT. Protein sequence: CASSGRLASQYF.

The chain carries TRBV12-3 or TRBV12-4 and TRBJ2-2; D gene unclear. This CDR3 region has 13 residues. The V gene lost 3 bases and the J gene lost 5 bases, with 7 bases spanning the gap. The CDR3 coding sequence is TGTGCCAGCAGTTTGCAGGAGACCGGGGAGCTGTTTTTT. It is translated as CASSLQETGELFF.

The chain carries TRBV19 and TRBJ1-5; D gene ambiguous. The CDR3 covers 13 residues. V lost 4 bases and J 11 bases, leaving 15 bases between the germline ends. Germline CDR1 LNHDA, CDR2 SQIVND (reference sequence). CDR3 region: CASSTTVGGAQHF. The CDR3 nucleotides read TGTGCCAGTAGTACAACGGTGGGAGGTGCCCAGCATTTT.

This rearrangement joins TRBV18 to TRBJ1-5, with a possible D match to TRBD1 (6 bases). Trimming cost V 2 bases and J 9 bases, with 11 bases left between them. The germline V gene has CDR1 KGHSH and CDR2 LQKENI. The CDR3 has 13 residues. Here the CDR3 reads CASSPGGQGPQHF. The CDR3 DNA reads as TGTGCCAGCTCACCAGGGGGGCAGGGGCCCCAGCATTTT.

This clone has only one observation. This chain connects TRBV5-1 to TRBJ1-1, with D hard to call. This CDR3 has 13 amino acids. The germline CDR1 and CDR2 sequences are SGHRS and YFSETQ. V lost 5 bases to trimming and J lost 1 base, with 9 bases between them. CDR3 loop: CASRVAANTEAFF. The DNA of the CDR3 is TGCGCCAGCAGGGTGGCGGCGAACACTGAAGCTTTCTTT.

The V gene is TRBV10-3, the J gene TRBJ2-1, with 8 bases aligning to TRBD1. V lost 6 bases, J lost 8 bases, and 9 bases stayed unmatched. The CDR3 loop spans 14 amino acids. Per germline, CDR1 ENHRY and CDR2 SYGVKD. CDR3 sequence reads: CAIRFNAGGDEQFF. The CDR3 DNA sequence: TGTGCCATCAGATTCAACGCAGGGGGCGATGAGCAGTTCTTC.

The chain couples TRBV3-1 (or the pseudogene TRBV3-2) to TRBJ1-5; a possible D gene is TRBD1 (6 bases). Trimming removed 2 bases at V and 3 bases at J, with 8 bases between. The CDR3 is 14 residues long. Germline-derived CDR1 and CDR2 are LGHDT and YNNKEL (reference sequence). This CDR3 reads CASSQTGFNQPQHF. The CDR3 region has the DNA TGTGCCAGCAGCCAAACAGGGTTCAATCAGCCCCAGCATTTT.

The V call is TRBV4-2, the J call TRBJ2-5, with a tentative D call TRBD2 (6 bases). Looked up from germline, CDR1 is LGHNA and CDR2 is YNFKEQ. V lost 4 bases, J lost 7 bases, and 22 bases lay in between. CDR3 size: 16 residues. The CDR3 nucleotides read TGTGCCAGCAGCCCATCAGAGGGGCGGGCGGAGGGGACCCAGTACTTC. It codes for CASSPSEGRAEGTQYF.

The chain combines TRBV27 with TRBJ1-5; weak D call: TRBD1 (6 bases). Germline V gene lookup returns CDR1 MNHEY and CDR2 SMNVEV (reference sequence). The CDR3 spans 16 residues. Trimming took off 0 bases at V and 5 bases at J, with 14 bases between the two ends. This CDR3 is CASSLSNNRVDQPQHF. DNA for the CDR3: TGTGCCAGCAGTTTATCGAACAACAGGGTCGATCAGCCCCAGCATTTT.